Shown below are 31 T cell receptor beta chains from a single sample sequenced in a study of cytomegalovirus exposure and HLA in healthy donors. The assay was immunoSEQ multiplex PCR, and TCRdb's table has in-frame clones only and misses some. This sample has fewer than 120,000 clones, with around 90% found just once. The source material was PBMCs. These receptors were taken from a woman aged 18-35 years in good health and CMV-seronegative.

J is TRBJ2-1 and V is TRBV7-9; D is perhaps TRBD2 (6 bases). The germline CDR1 and CDR2 sequences are SEHNR and FQNEAQ (reference sequence). The ends were cut back, 5 bases at V and 6 bases at J, with 14 bases in the middle. The CDR3 contains 14 residues. CDR3 nucleotide sequence: TGTGCCAGCAGCCCCGTCCCCGGGAGCAATGAGCAGTTCTTC. Its translation is CASSPVPGSNEQFF.

The V call is TRBV5-6, the J call TRBJ2-2, with a tentative D call TRBD2 (6 bases). Germline V lookup: CDR1 SGHDT, CDR2 YYEEEE. With 0 bases removed from V and 1 base from J, the gap between germline ends came to 10 bases. This CDR3 is built from 16 residues. CDR3: CASSLGWRENTGELFF. The CDR3 DNA reads as TGTGCCAGCAGCTTGGGCTGGCGGGAGAACACCGGGGAGCTGTTTTTT.

V and J are TRBV7-8 and TRBJ2-5; weak D call: TRBD1 (6 bases). Germline V CDR1 and CDR2: SGHVS, FQNEAQ. The CDR3 is made up of 14 amino acids. V was trimmed by 1 base and J by 2 bases, leaving 8 bases between them. This chain's CDR3 is CASSLEGGQETQYF. In DNA, the CDR3 is TGTGCCAGCAGCTTAGAAGGGGGACAAGAGACCCAGTACTTC.

This rearrangement joins TRBV4-3 to TRBJ1-1; 8 bases are a match to TRBD1. Germline assignment: CDR1 LGHNA and CDR2 YSLEER. V dropped 1 base and J dropped 6; count of bases not matched to a gene: 7. The CDR3 has 15 amino acids. The CDR3 DNA reads as TGCGCCAGCAGCCAAGGGACAGGGAAAAACCCTGAAGCTTTCTTT. It translates to CASSQGTGKNPEAFF.

This chain uses TRBV6-1 with TRBJ1-1; D may be TRBD1 (5 bases). Germline assignment: CDR1 MNHNS and CDR2 SASEGT. The V end lost 5 bases, the J end lost 6 bases, and 10 bases lay between the germline ends. This CDR3 region has 12 residues. CDR3 protein: CASSSGSSEAFF. In nucleotides, the CDR3 is TGTGCCAGCAGTTCAGGGTCGTCTGAAGCTTTCTTT.

This chain's CDR3 is CASTVSEGTENPYGYTF. CDR3 DNA sequence: TGTGCCAGTACCGTATCGGAGGGCACAGAGAACCCATATGGCTACACCTTC. The J gene is TRBJ1-2, the V gene TRBV19; D unclear. V was cut by 7 bases and J by 5 bases, with 26 bases left in between. Germline assignment: CDR1 LNHDA and CDR2 SQIVND (reference sequence). The CDR3 is 17 amino acids. Drawing the rest from reference TRBV19 and TRBJ1-2, the complete variable domain is DGGITQSPKYLFRKEGQNVTLSCEQNLNHDAMYWYRQDPGQGLRLIYYSQIVNDFQKGDIAEGYSVSREKKESFPLTVTSAQKNPTAFYLCASTVSEGTENPYGYTFGSGTRLTVV.

The rearrangement uses TRBV28 and TRBJ2-1, with D perhaps TRBD1 (6 bases). Between the trimmed V and J ends, which lost 4 bases and 11 bases, there was a span of 15 bases. Germline V lookup: CDR1 MDHEN, CDR2 SYDVKM. The CDR3 is 13 residues long. Here the CDR3 reads CASSSPDRKKQFF. The CDR3 coding sequence is TGTGCCAGCAGTTCCCCGGACAGAAAGAAGCAGTTCTTC.

The chain recombines TRBV2 with TRBJ2-1; possibly TRBD1 for D (6 bases). The V and J ends lost 7 bases and 7 bases respectively, with 11 bases between them. The CDR3 spans 12 residues. Germline V CDR1 and CDR2: SNHLY, FYNNEI. CDR3 region: CASIFRGNEQFF. Here the CDR3 DNA reads TGTGCCAGCATATTTAGGGGGAATGAGCAGTTCTTC.

The V call is TRBV5-1, the J call TRBJ1-2; D is unclear. Germline V gene lookup returns CDR1 SGHRS and CDR2 YFSETQ. Trimming took off 3 bases at V and 4 bases at J, with 13 bases between the two ends. The CDR3 totals 14 residues. CDR3 coding DNA: TGCGCCAGCAGCTCTGGGCCACCTCGCTATGGCTACACCTTC. Amino acids: CASSSGPPRYGYTF.

The chain is built from TRBV6-5 and TRBJ2-7, with 7 bases lining up with TRBD1. The CDR3 covers 15 residues. From germline, CDR1 is MNHEY and CDR2 SVGAGI. V trimming: 4 bases; J trimming: 3 bases; junction bases outside the gene matches: 9. The CDR3 loop is CASSSYRGRIYEQYF. The DNA for the CDR3 is TGTGCCAGCAGTTCCTACAGGGGTAGGATCTACGAGCAGTACTTC.

CDR3 DNA sequence: TGTGCCAGCGGCAGGGTAGGGCAGTTCTTC. It encodes CASGRVGQFF. The V gene is TRBV6-5, the J gene TRBJ2-1; TRBD1 is a possible D gene (5 bases). Trimming removed 8 bases at V and 12 bases at J, with 11 bases between. Germline CDR1 reads MNHEY; CDR2 reads SVGAGI. The CDR3 runs 10 residues.

The chain is built from TRBV28 and TRBJ1-5; tentative D call: TRBD1 (5 bases). Per germline, CDR1 MDHEN and CDR2 SYDVKM. The CDR3 is 14 amino acids. The V end lost 5 bases, the J end lost 7 bases, and 15 bases lay between the germline ends. The CDR3 DNA follows: TGTGCCAGCAGTCGCGGACACCTCGGGCAGCCCCAGCATTTT. It yields the protein CASSRGHLGQPQHF.

The genes are TRBV27 and TRBJ2-7; 7 nucleotides line up with TRBD1. V lost 7 bases and J lost 7; bases outside the gene matches: 13. Germline CDR1 and CDR2: MNHEY and SMNVEV (reference sequence). The CDR3 runs to 14 residues. CDR3 loop: CASIQDRWGGEQYF. CDR3 in DNA: TGTGCCAGCATTCAGGACAGGTGGGGCGGGGAGCAGTACTTC.

The chain combines TRBV5-1 with TRBJ2-2, with 8 bases aligning to TRBD1. Losses at the gene ends were 2 bases for V and 6 bases for J; bases not matched to a gene: 6. Germline V gene lookup returns CDR1 SGHRS and CDR2 YFSETQ. The CDR3 extends over 15 amino acids. The CDR3 spells CASSFGTGLAGELFF. The CDR3 nucleotides are TGCGCCAGCAGCTTCGGGACAGGCCTGGCCGGGGAGCTGTTTTTT.

The genes are TRBV6-5 and TRBJ2-7; TRBD1 aligns across 7 bases. CDR3 length equals 14 residues. The germline V gene has CDR1 MNHEY and CDR2 SVGAGI. With V trimmed by 6 bases and J by 5 bases, 10 bases remained unmatched. CDR3 nucleotides: TGTGCCAGCAGCCCCGCCACAGGGGTGGACGAGCAGTACTTC. Translating it yields CASSPATGVDEQYF.

The CDR3 sequence is CASSLSGGHNEQFF. As DNA, the CDR3 is TGTGCCAGCAGCCTTAGCGGGGGCCACAATGAGCAGTTCTTC. The chain has TRBV5-4 and TRBJ2-1; 9 nucleotides align to TRBD2. This CDR3 spans 14 amino acids. Germline CDR1 SGHNT, CDR2 YYREEE (reference sequence). V lost 4 bases and J lost 5; bases outside the gene matches: 4. Using reference TRBV5-4 and TRBJ2-1 for the parts outside the CDR3, the full variable domain is ETGVTQSPTHLIKTRGQQVTLRCSSQSGHNTVSWYQQALGQGPQFIFQYYREEENGRGNFPPRFSGLQFPNYSSELNVNALELDDSALYLCASSLSGGHNEQFFGPGTRLTVL.

With regard to this clone: A junction boundary mismatches the germline segment, possibly from a read error. This rearrangement joins TRBV7-9 to TRBJ2-3; D possibly corresponds to TRBD2 (5 bases). CDR1 and CDR2 from the germline V gene are SEHNR and FQNEAQ (reference sequence). The CDR3 is made up of 13 amino acids. CDR3 protein: CASSSTAAAGFLF. CDR3 sequence (DNA): TGTGCCAGCAGCAGCACGGCGGCTGCGGGCTTCTTGTTT. Supplemented by reference TRBV7-9 and TRBJ2-3, the full variable domain reads DTGVSQNPRHKITKRGQNVTFRCDPISEHNRLYWYRQTLGQGPEFLTYFQNEAQLEKSRLLSDRFSAERPKGSFSTLEIQRTEQGDSAMYLCASSSTAAAGFLFGPGTRLTVL.

The rearrangement links TRBV7-2 to TRBJ1-2, with 7 positions matching TRBD1. Germline V lookup: CDR1 SGHTA, CDR2 FQGNSA. Unmatched junction bases numbered 2, after V lost 0 bases and J lost 4 bases. The CDR3 extends over 14 amino acids. In DNA form, the CDR3 reads TGTGCCAGCAGCTTAGCCGCAGGGGGCTATGGCTACACCTTC. This encodes CASSLAAGGYGYTF. The full variable domain, completed using reference TRBV7-2 and TRBJ1-2, is GAGVSQSPSNKVTEKGKDVELRCDPISGHTALYWYRQSLGQGLEFLIYFQGNSAPDKSGLPSDRFSAERTGGSVSTLTIQRTQQEDSAVYLCASSLAAGGYGYTFGSGTRLTVV.

CDR3 sequence (DNA): TGTGCCAGTAGTACACTAGCGGGAGGGCTCGTTGAGCAGTTCTTC. This gives the protein CASSTLAGGLVEQFF. The V gene is TRBV19, the J gene TRBJ2-1, with 13 bases that match TRBD2. Germline CDR1 LNHDA, CDR2 SQIVND (reference sequence). The CDR3 contains 15 residues. Unmatched junction bases numbered 6, after V lost 4 bases and J lost 9 bases.

This chain uses TRBV5-8 with TRBJ2-3; 14 bases agree with TRBD2. The CDR3 loop spans 18 amino acids. The germline V gene encodes CDR1 SGHTS and CDR2 YDEGEE. The V gene end was trimmed by 3 bases and the J gene end by 0 bases; junction bases not matched to a gene: 6. CDR3 residues: CASSSGLAGVSSTDTQYF. In DNA form, the CDR3 reads TGTGCCAGCAGCTCGGGACTAGCGGGGGTTTCTAGCACAGATACGCAGTATTTT.

The gene calls are TRBV6-1 and TRBJ2-2, with 8 bases aligning to TRBD2. Trimming removed 4 bases from V and 6 bases from J; junction bases left unmatched: 13. The CDR3 length is 17 residues. Germline loops: CDR1 MNHNS, CDR2 SASEGT. The CDR3 spells CASSGRGAGEIPGELFF. For the CDR3, the DNA is TGTGCCAGCAGTGGGCGAGGAGCGGGAGAGATTCCCGGGGAGCTGTTTTTT.

The count of this clone is one. The rearrangement joins TRBV30 to TRBJ2-7; 12 nucleotides agree with TRBD1. The V gene's germline CDR1 is GTSNPN and CDR2 SVGIG (reference sequence). The CDR3 spans 14 residues. Unmatched junction bases numbered 3, after V lost 1 base and J lost 5 bases. This CDR3 is CAWSGDRGLHEQYF. The CDR3 bases are TGTGCCTGGAGTGGGGACAGGGGGCTGCACGAGCAGTACTTC.

This clone was detected only a few times. The gene calls are TRBV29-1 and TRBJ2-5; maybe TRBD2 (7 bases). Germline V lookup: CDR1 SQVTM, CDR2 ANQGSEA. CDR3 length equals 13 residues. The germline V and J ends were trimmed by 3 bases and 5 bases, with 13 bases remaining between them. The CDR3 loop is CSVEIGGAETQYF. As DNA, the CDR3 is TGCAGCGTTGAGATTGGGGGGGCCGAGACCCAGTACTTC.

This chain uses TRBV28 with TRBJ1-4, with D possibly matching TRBD1 (5 bases). Looked up from germline, CDR1 is MDHEN and CDR2 is SYDVKM. Trimming pared 11 bases from V and 14 bases from J, leaving 21 bases between. CDR3 size: 12 residues. The CDR3 nucleotides read TGTGCCTCCCGGGACTTTACCCCGGGGCTGTTTTTT. It specifies CASRDFTPGLFF. The variable domain in full, with the rest retrieved from reference TRBV28 and TRBJ1-4, is DVKVTQSSRYLVKRTGEKVFLECVQDMDHENMFWYRQDPGLGLRLIYFSYDVKMKEKGDIPEGYSVSREKKERFSLILESASTNQTSMYLCASRDFTPGLFFGSGTQLSVL.

This sequence joins TRBV19 and TRBJ2-7, with 7 bases lining up with TRBD2. Germline V gene lookup returns CDR1 LNHDA and CDR2 SQIVND (reference sequence). CDR3 length equals 11 residues. V lost 4 bases, J lost 6 bases, and 0 bases stayed unmatched. The CDR3 is CASSTGGEQYF. DNA for the CDR3: TGTGCCAGTAGTACGGGGGGCGAGCAGTACTTC. Full variable domain (remainder filled in from reference TRBV19 and TRBJ2-7): DGGITQSPKYLFRKEGQNVTLSCEQNLNHDAMYWYRQDPGQGLRLIYYSQIVNDFQKGDIAEGYSVSREKKESFPLTVTSAQKNPTAFYLCASSTGGEQYFGPGTRLTVT.

In this sample, this clone turned up a few times. V is TRBV30 and J is TRBJ1-1; 7 bases line up with TRBD1. Germline CDR1 reads GTSNPN; CDR2 reads SVGIG (reference sequence). CDR3 length: 15 residues. The ends lost 1 base at V and 3 bases at J; junction bases unmatched: 8. The CDR3 DNA reads TGTGCCTGGAGTGCTCTAGGGACAGAACACACTGAAGCTTTCTTT. It is translated as CAWSALGTEHTEAFF.

The rearrangement joins TRBV25-1 to TRBJ2-3; 7 bases are shared with TRBD1. V shed 3 bases, J shed 4 bases, and the junction held 7 bases outside the gene matches. The CDR3 length is 15 residues. Germline V gives CDR1 MGHDK, CDR2 SYGVNS. The CDR3 bases are TGTGCCAGCAGTGATTCTAGGGGGCCCGCAGATACGCAGTATTTT. Amino acids: CASSDSRGPADTQYF.

The chain links TRBV5-8 to TRBJ2-1; no reliable D call. CDR1 is SGHTS, CDR2 YDEGEE, per germline. Trimming shortened V by 3 bases and J by 0 bases, and 13 bases separated the two germline ends. The CDR3 totals 16 residues. For the CDR3, the DNA is TGTGCCAGCAGCTCCACAACAGCAAGCTCCTACAATGAGCAGTTCTTC. Translated, it gives CASSSTTASSYNEQFF.

V is TRBV5-6 and J is TRBJ1-1; 8 bases are shared with TRBD1. Germline V gene sequence: CDR1 SGHDT, CDR2 YYEEEE. The CDR3 consists of 13 residues. Unmatched junction bases numbered 3, after V lost 4 bases and J lost 4 bases. CDR3 DNA sequence: TGTGCCAGCAGCCAGGGACAGGCCACTGAAGCTTTCTTT. As protein: CASSQGQATEAFF.

This sequence joins TRBV28 and TRBJ2-3; 12 positions agree with TRBD2. V trimming: 4 bases; J trimming: 0 bases; junction bases outside the gene matches: 8. The CDR3 sequence is 18 residues long. The germline gives CDR1 MDHEN, CDR2 SYDVKM. In DNA, the CDR3 is TGTGCCAGCAGTTCGGGACTAGCGGGCCTCGATAGCACAGATACGCAGTATTTT. Translation: CASSSGLAGLDSTDTQYF. Filled out from reference TRBV28 and TRBJ2-3, the complete variable domain reads DVKVTQSSRYLVKRTGEKVFLECVQDMDHENMFWYRQDPGLGLRLIYFSYDVKMKEKGDIPEGYSVSREKKERFSLILESASTNQTSMYLCASSSGLAGLDSTDTQYFGPGTRLTVL.

This clone was recorded a few times. Other DNA sequences within the sample encode an identical CDR3. The rearrangement links TRBV5-1 to TRBJ1-1; no clear D gene. V lost 0 bases and J lost 0, with 6 bases in between. Germline CDR1 reads SGHRS; CDR2 reads YFSETQ. This CDR3 contains 14 residues. CDR3: CASSLGGVNTEAFF. The CDR3 region has the DNA TGCGCCAGCAGCTTGGGCGGAGTGAACACTGAAGCTTTCTTT.